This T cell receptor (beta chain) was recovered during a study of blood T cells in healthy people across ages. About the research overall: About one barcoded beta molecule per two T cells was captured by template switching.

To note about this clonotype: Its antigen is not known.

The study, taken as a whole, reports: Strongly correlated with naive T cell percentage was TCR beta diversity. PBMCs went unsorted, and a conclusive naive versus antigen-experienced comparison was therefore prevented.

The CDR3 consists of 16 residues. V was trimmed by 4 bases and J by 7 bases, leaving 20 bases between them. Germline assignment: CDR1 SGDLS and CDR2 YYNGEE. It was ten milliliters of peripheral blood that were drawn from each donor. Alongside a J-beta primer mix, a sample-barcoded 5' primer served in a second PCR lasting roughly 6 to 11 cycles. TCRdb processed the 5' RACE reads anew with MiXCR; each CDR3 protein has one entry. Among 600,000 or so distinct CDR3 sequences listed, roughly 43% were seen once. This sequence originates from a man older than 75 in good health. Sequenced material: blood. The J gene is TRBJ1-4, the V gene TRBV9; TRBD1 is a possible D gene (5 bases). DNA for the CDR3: TGTGCCAGCAGCCCGCAGAGCGGGGGTTTTAGTGAAAAACTGTTTTTT. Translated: CASSPQSGGFSEKLFF. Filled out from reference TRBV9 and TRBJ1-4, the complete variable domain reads DSGVTQTPKHLITATGQRVTLRCSPRSGDLSVYWYQQSLDQGLQFLIQYYNGEERAKGNILERFSAQQFPDLHSELNLSSLELGDSALYFCASSPQSGGFSEKLFFGSGTQLSVL.